Listed here is a single T cell receptor beta chain. The table came from immunoSEQ multiplex PCR; TCRdb's copy has only in-frame clones and leaves some out. In the table there are tens of thousands of clones, around 79% of which are singletons. In germline, CDR1 is MGHDK, CDR2 SYGVNS. Trimming stripped 0 bases from V and 5 bases from J, with 7 bases between. The CDR3 spans 13 residues. The sample originates from a study of OX40 agonist ivuxolimab in advanced cancers. For the study at large: The patients got ivuxolimab, which is an agonistic anti-OX40 (CD134) antibody. It was permissible to have had prior anti-PD-1, anti-PD-L1 or anti-CTLA-4 therapy, and around 43% had some.

The source of this sequence is an adult with an advanced solid tumor such as melanoma, head and neck, liver or kidney cancer. Sequences were derived from CD4+ or CD8+ T cells sorted from blood, sampled in a trial of the OX40 agonist ivuxolimab. This rearrangement joins TRBV25-1 to TRBJ1-1; D unclear. CDR3 region: CASSEYGETEAFF. The DNA of the CDR3 is TGTGCCAGCAGTGAATACGGTGAAACTGAAGCTTTCTTT.